This T cell receptor (beta chain) was retrieved from a study of T cells in Graves' hyperthyroidism and ophthalmopathy. For the study at large: Peripheral blood specimens were obtained at initial diagnosis, prior to any treatment.

From RNA transcripts, TCR beta CDR3 regions were amplified. HTBI primers were the set used in a first-round RT-PCR of the TCR CDR3. TCRdb processed the multiplex PCR reads anew with MiXCR; each CDR3 protein has one entry. The sample lists around 340,000 distinct CDR3 sequences; about 21% were seen once. There are 19 residues in the CDR3. Germline V gene sequence: CDR1 MNHEY, CDR2 SVGAGI. Losses at the gene ends were 0 bases for V and 0 bases for J; bases not matched to a gene: 8. The genes are TRBV6-5 and TRBJ2-6, with TRBD2 matching over 7 bases. Sequences were obtained from blood. The receptor comes from a woman between 50 and 59 years old with Graves' hyperthyroidism. CDR3 nucleotides: TGTGCCAGCAGTTACTCGGGGGGGGTGGGGAGCTCTGGGGCCAACGTCCTGACTTTC. This encodes CASSYSGGVGSSGANVLTF.